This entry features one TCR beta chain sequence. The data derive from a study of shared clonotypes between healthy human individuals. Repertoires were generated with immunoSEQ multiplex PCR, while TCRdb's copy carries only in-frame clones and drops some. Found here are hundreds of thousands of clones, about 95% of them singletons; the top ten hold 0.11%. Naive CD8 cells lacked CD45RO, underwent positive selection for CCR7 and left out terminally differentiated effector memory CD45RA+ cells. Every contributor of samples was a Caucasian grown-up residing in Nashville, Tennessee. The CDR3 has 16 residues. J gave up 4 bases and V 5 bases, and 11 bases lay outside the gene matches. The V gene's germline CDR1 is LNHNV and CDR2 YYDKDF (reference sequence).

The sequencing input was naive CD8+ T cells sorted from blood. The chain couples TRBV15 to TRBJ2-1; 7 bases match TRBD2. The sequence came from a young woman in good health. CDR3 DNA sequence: TGTGCCACCAGCCGCAAGGGAGGGGATATTTACAATGAGCAGTTCTTC. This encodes CATSRKGGDIYNEQFF.